The clone carrying this TCR beta chain was seen more than once but under ten times. The entry originates in a study of CD8 T cells in ankylosing spondylitis. From the 5' RACE reads, TCRdb called clonotypes with MiXCR, one entry per CDR3 protein. The table has some 350,000 distinct CDR3 sequences, under 15% seen once; the top ten hold approximately 0.99%. Sequencing was done on a sample of blood, either unsorted or a sorted T cell fraction (not recorded which). The receptor was derived from a male donor with ankylosing spondylitis or in good health (not recorded which).

The chain's CDR3 is CSVGARSGELFF. The CDR3 DNA sequence: TGCAGCGTTGGCGCCCGTTCCGGGGAGCTGTTTTTT. The chain combines TRBV29-1 with TRBJ2-2; D ambiguous. This CDR3 comprises 12 residues. Germline assignment: CDR1 SQVTM and CDR2 ANQGSEA. V was clipped by 4 bases and J by 6 bases, with 9 bases between them.